This paragraph covers one T cell receptor (beta chain) sequence. There are many counts of this clonotype. Which antigen it targets is not known. Base-call qualities are not available, and no considerably larger clone is one nucleotide away. The entry originates in a study of CD8+CD57+ T cells in acquired aplastic anemia listed by TCRdb under 2018. Turning to the overall study: On average, sorted CD4+ and CD8+ cells yielded around 3.4 ug of extracted DNA, with a range of about 0.18 to 27.4 ug. Mean read counts for healthy donor samples were about 10 million for CD4+ cells and 11 million to 14 million for CD8+ cells.

In the study, sorted CD4+ and CD8+ blood T cells from patients with severe aplastic anemia and from healthy subjects underwent deep sequencing of TCR repertoires. Ficoll-Paque density gradient centrifugation was used to isolate peripheral blood mononuclear cells. Before DNA extraction, CD4+ and CD8+ T cells were sorted by FACS or by magnetic beads. Genomic DNA was used as template for profiling of TCR beta VDJ combinations and CDR3 sequences. An Illumina HiSeq 2000 was used for TCR repertoire sequencing. The original pipeline was this. Repertoire assessment relied on Simpson's diversity index, CDR3 size and DJ length profiles, and TRBV/TRBJ rearrangement plots. The most abundant DNA sequence in the deep sequencing data was defined as the immunodominant clone. CDR3 amino acid sequences were screened for sharing across subjects and compared with published repertoires and the VDJdb database. The public reads were run again by TCRdb, first through fastp at Q25 and then through MiXCR, and only productive beta chains were kept. Every entry covers one CDR3 protein and lists the most common genes and DNA from its rows. Clone size and V and J calls follow TCRdb, not the original study. The sample table holds 180,000 or so distinct CDR3 sequences, of which approximately 45% were seen once. 2.9% of the sample is held by the ten biggest clonotypes.

Broad study findings and their caveats: Roughly 30 CD8+ CDR3 sequences were shared between patients and controls but appeared highly expressed in patients and within their immunodominant clones. Patients and healthy controls showed no significant difference in CD8+ Simpson's diversity (P=0.060).

The sample comprised sorted CD4+, CD8+, or CD8+CD57+ T cells (not recorded which) from PBMCs. This TCR derives from a human donor in good health.

The CDR3 amino acid sequence is: CASSVSTGVFDTQYF. At the DNA level, the sequence is TGTGCCAGCAGTGTGAGTACGGGAGTGTTTGATACGCAGTATTTT. The rearrangement combines TRBV2 with TRBJ2-3, and TRBD2 may be the D gene, going by 6 matching bases. Trimming at the junction amounts to 4 bases on V and 6 bases on J, and the germline ends lie 17 bases apart. CDR1 and CDR2, per the germline V gene, are SNHLY and FYNNEI. The CDR3 measures 15 amino acids from cysteine to phenylalanine. Left in the record is the CDR3 DNA by itself, 45 bases read in frame from the first base.